This TCR beta chain emerged from a study of shared clonotypes between healthy human individuals. Turning to the study itself: Per donor, three plates held CD4 naive cells, three held CD4 memory, two held CD8 naive and one held CD8 memory.

Only in-frame clones appear in the TCRdb table, and some are missing; sequencing was by immunoSEQ multiplex PCR. The table includes 2 million to 3 million clones, roughly 93% detected once. A remark on this clone: Its cognate antigen is unknown.

The germline CDR1 and CDR2 sequences are ENHRY and SYGVKD. There are 18 residues in the CDR3. The V gene end was trimmed by 3 bases and the J gene end by 4 bases; junction bases not matched to a gene: 10. Study results and caveats: Clonotypes shared by all four donors outscored non-shared clonotypes in generation probability.

This clonotype was obtained from a young man in good health. Some clones in this sample may be carry-over from other donors' samples. V and J are TRBV10-3 and TRBJ2-3, with 13 nucleotides matching TRBD2. The material sequenced was naive CD4+ T cells from PBMCs. Subset defined: CD45RA+ positively selected. Here the CDR3 DNA reads TGTGCCATCAGTGACACTAGCGGGAGGGTAGGGGTCGCAGATACGCAGTATTTT. Its protein is CAISDTSGRVGVADTQYF.